Listed below are T cell receptor beta chains from one sample, sequenced in a study of cytomegalovirus exposure and HLA in healthy donors. This table comes from immunoSEQ multiplex PCR, and its TCRdb copy is limited to in-frame clones, with some not included. The table includes fewer than 200,000 clones, 80% to 85% detected once. The sequencing sample was made of PBMCs. These receptors all come from a woman aged 30 to 39 in good health and CMV-seronegative. Both conserved end residues are part of each CDR3. D genes are given only for firm matches. A row's size may be missing; if present it is once, few, many or a size class.

d_call clone_size j_call v_call cdr3_nt cdr3_aa
NA few TRBJ1-3 TRBV7-2 TGTGCCAGCAGCCCCTTTCCTAGGGGGTACTCTGGAAACACCATATATTTT CASSPFPRGYSGNTIYF
TRBD1 NA TRBJ1-5 TRBV5-6 TGTGCCAGCAGCTTGTCGACCGGGACAGGGAATCAGCCCCAGCATTTT CASSLSTGTGNQPQHF
TRBD1 NA TRBJ1-2 TRBV6-6 TGTGCCAGCAGTCTTCCGGACAGGGGGGATGGCTACACCTTC CASSLPDRGDGYTF
NA NA TRBJ2-1 TRBV19 TGTGCCAGTAGGGAGGTCAGGATATCGGATGAGCAGCTCTTC CASREVRISDEQLF
TRBD2 NA TRBJ2-2 TRBV27 TGTGCCAGCAGCTCCCCTAAGACTAGCGAGAACACCGGGGAGCTGTTTTTT CASSSPKTSENTGELFF
TRBD1 NA TRBJ2-1 TRBV2 TGTGCCAGCAGTATTCCGCCGGGACAGGAAAACAATGAGCAGTTCTTC CASSIPPGQENNEQFF
NA NA TRBJ1-5 TRBV4-3 TGCGCCAGCAGCCAAGACAGGGCGGGCAATCAGCCCCAGCATTTT CASSQDRAGNQPQHF
TRBD1 NA TRBJ2-1 TRBV7-9 TGTGCCAGCAGACCCGGGACAGGGGATCACAATGAGCAGTTCTTC CASRPGTGDHNEQFF
NA NA TRBJ2-4 TRBV5-1 TGCGCCAGCAGCTTGGACGGGCAGGGACTAAACATTCAGTACTTC CASSLDGQGLNIQYF
NA once TRBJ2-5 TRBV7-8 TGTGCCAGCAGCCCAGGTTACGAATTTATAGAGACCCAGTACTTC CASSPGYEFIETQYF
TRBD1 NA TRBJ1-2 TRBV9 TGTGCCAGCAGCCCTGACAGGGTATCTATTGGCTACACCTTC CASSPDRVSIGYTF
TRBD1 NA TRBJ1-5 TRBV10-3 TGTGCCATCAGTGAGCGGGACAGCCTATATAGCAATCAGCCCCAGCATTTT CAISERDSLYSNQPQHF
TRBD2 NA TRBJ2-3 TRBV5-1 TGCGCCAGCAGCTTGGGACTAGCGTGGGGGGATACGCAGTATTTT CASSLGLAWGDTQYF
TRBD2 NA TRBJ2-5 TRBV4-2 TGTGCCAGCAGCCAAGATGGCGGGAGCGGGGAAGAGACCCAGTACTTC CASSQDGGSGEETQYF
TRBD1 once TRBJ2-7 TRBV4-3 TGCGCCAGCAGCCAAGTCGCCAGGGGGCCTTACGAGCAGTACTTC CASSQVARGPYEQYF
NA NA TRBJ2-1 TRBV6-5 TGTGCCAGCAGTCGGACCCCTTGGGGGGTCAATGAGCAGTTCTTC CASSRTPWGVNEQFF
TRBD2 few TRBJ2-1 TRBV7-8 TGTGCCAGCAGCAAGGGGACTAGCAGGTATGAGCAGTTCTTC CASSKGTSRYEQFF
TRBD2 few TRBJ2-7 TRBV18 TGTGCCAGCTCAGGGACTAGCGGGGTGGTAAAGGAGCAGTACTTC CASSGTSGVVKEQYF
TRBD1 NA TRBJ2-1 TRBV5-4 TGTGCCAGCAGCCCGGACGGAAAAATGACAGGGACGTACAATGAGCAGTTCTTC CASSPDGKMTGTYNEQFF
TRBD2 NA TRBJ2-1 TRBV5-1 TGCGCCAGCAGCCCCCTCCCGGCCGGGACTAGCGGCAATGAGCAGTTCTTC CASSPLPAGTSGNEQFF
TRBD2 NA TRBJ2-5 TRBV9 TGTGCCAGCAGCGGTAGCGGGAGCCCCTCCGTGACCCAGTACTTC CASSGSGSPSVTQYF
NA few TRBJ1-6 TRBV28 TGTGCCAGCAGTTTACCTCGGGGGGGCAGTAAGAATTCACCCCTCCACTTT CASSLPRGGSKNSPLHF
NA NA TRBJ1-1 TRBV11-2 TGTGCCAGCAGCTTGGGAAGGGGAAGGTTGAACACTGAAGCTTTCTTT CASSLGRGRLNTEAFF
NA NA TRBJ2-7 TRBV10-3 TGTGCCTCCCTCGACGGGAGCAGCTACGAGCAGTACTTC CASLDGSSYEQYF
NA NA TRBJ2-5 TRBV28 TGTGCCAGCAGTAGATTGCAGGAGACCCAGTACTTC CASSRLQETQYF
TRBD1 NA TRBJ2-4 TRBV7-2 TGTGCCAGCAGCGCCCCGGGACAGGGGGTCGGAAACATTCAGTACTTC CASSAPGQGVGNIQYF
NA NA TRBJ1-5 TRBV19 TGTGCCAGTAGTATGGCGGATTCCCGCAATCAGCCCCAGCATTTT CASSMADSRNQPQHF
TRBD1 NA TRBJ2-1 TRBV4-3 TGCGCCAGCAGCCAAGCGACAGGGGGCATCCACAATGAGCAGTTCTTC CASSQATGGIHNEQFF
TRBD2 NA TRBJ2-7 TRBV2 TGTGCCAGCAGCGCAACTAGCGGGAGAAGATACGAGCAGTACTTC CASSATSGRRYEQYF
NA NA TRBJ1-6 TRBV5-4 TGTGCCAGCAGCAAAGACAGTGGGCTTAGATCACCCCTCCACTTT CASSKDSGLRSPLHF
TRBD2 NA TRBJ2-5 TRBV28 TGTGCCAGCAGTTTGATCGGCGGGGGGGCCCTGGAGACCCAGTACTTC CASSLIGGGALETQYF
TRBD1 NA TRBJ1-5 TRBV7-9 TGTGCCAGCAGCTTAGGGGTAGGGACAGAACAGCCCCAGCATTTT CASSLGVGTEQPQHF
TRBD1 NA TRBJ2-3 TRBV15 TGTGCCACCAGCAGGTACAGGGGGTTAGGTACAGATACGCAGTATTTT CATSRYRGLGTDTQYF
TRBD1 once TRBJ1-1 TRBV29-1 TGCAGCGTTGAAGGGACAGGGGAGTACGCTGAAGCTTTCTTT CSVEGTGEYAEAFF
NA few TRBJ2-2 TRBV7-8 TGTGCCAGCAGACAAACCGGGGAGCTGTTTTTT CASRQTGELFF
TRBD1 NA TRBJ2-3 TRBV2 TGTGCCAGCAGTGGCGAACAGGGGTCCTTCACAGATACGCAGTATTTT CASSGEQGSFTDTQYF
NA NA TRBJ1-1 TRBV2 TGTGCCAGCAGTGATAGCTCAGTGAACACTGAAGCTTTCTTT CASSDSSVNTEAFF
NA NA TRBJ1-6 TRBV7-2 TGTGCCAGCAGCCGCAACAGGGCCAGCTCCTATAATTCACCCCTCCACTTT CASSRNRASSYNSPLHF
TRBD1 NA TRBJ1-1 TRBV19 TGTGCCAGTACCCCCACCGGGACAGGGGGCAGGGGGAAAACTGAAGCTTTCTTT CASTPTGTGGRGKTEAFF
TRBD1 NA TRBJ2-1 TRBV6-5 TGTGCCAGCAGTTACGGGCAGGGGGCCTACAATGAGCAGTTCTTC CASSYGQGAYNEQFF
NA once TRBJ2-5 TRBV28 TGTGCCAGCAGTCGCCCGTCCACAGGGACGGAGACCCAGTACTTC CASSRPSTGTETQYF
NA NA TRBJ2-5 TRBV15 TGTGCCACCAGCAGAGACCCAGGGCAAGAGACCCAGTACTTC CATSRDPGQETQYF
TRBD2 NA TRBJ2-3 TRBV5-1 TGCGCCAGCAGCTTGGCAGCGGGGGGGCGCACAGATACGCAGTATTTT CASSLAAGGRTDTQYF
NA NA TRBJ2-7 TRBV5-1 TGCGCCAGCAGCTCCGCGGCAGGGGCGAACGAGCAGTACTTC CASSSAAGANEQYF
NA NA TRBJ2-7 TRBV5-4 TGTGCCAGCAGCCCCAGGGGAGTAGGAGCCTACGAGCAGTACTTC CASSPRGVGAYEQYF
TRBD2 NA TRBJ2-7 TRBV7-2 TGTGCCAGCAGCTCTGGACTAGCGCCCTCCTACGAGCAGTACTTC CASSSGLAPSYEQYF
TRBD1 NA TRBJ1-4 TRBV28 TGTGCCAGCAGTTTAGATGTGCTGGACAGGGATCGTGAAAAACTGTTTTTT CASSLDVLDRDREKLFF
NA NA TRBJ2-6 TRBV6-5 TGTGCCAGCAGAAAACAGGGTGGTGGGGCCAACGGCCTGACTTTC CASRKQGGGANGLTF